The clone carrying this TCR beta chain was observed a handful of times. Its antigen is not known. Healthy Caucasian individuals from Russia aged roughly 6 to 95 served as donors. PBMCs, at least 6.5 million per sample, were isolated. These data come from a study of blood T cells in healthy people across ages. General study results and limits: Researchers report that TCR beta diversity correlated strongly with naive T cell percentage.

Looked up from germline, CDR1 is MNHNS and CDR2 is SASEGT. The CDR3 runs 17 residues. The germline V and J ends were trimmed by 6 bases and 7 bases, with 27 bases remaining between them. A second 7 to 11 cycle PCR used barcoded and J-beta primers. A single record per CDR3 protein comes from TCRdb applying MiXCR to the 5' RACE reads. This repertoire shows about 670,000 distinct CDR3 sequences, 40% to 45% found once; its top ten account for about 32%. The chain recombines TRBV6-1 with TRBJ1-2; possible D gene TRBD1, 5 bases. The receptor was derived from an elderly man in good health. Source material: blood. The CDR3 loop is CASSRQERTHTGGGYTF. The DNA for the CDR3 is TGTGCCAGCAGCAGACAAGAACGGACACATACGGGGGGTGGCTACACCTTC.